This TCR beta chain is from a study of cytomegalovirus exposure and HLA in healthy donors (dated by TCRdb to the late 2010s). The study in broad terms: In an earlier analysis of fewer than 750 of the donors, 250 to 300 Gb of sequence data and about 110 million unique TCR beta sequences from approximately 180 million T cells were reported. An early release that covered 640 HLA-typed donors contained around 330 gigabases of sequencing data and 85 million to 100 million unique TCR sequences. Of the 350 to 450 genotyped donors, 81% were placed in the genetic ancestry cluster associated with self-reported Caucasian donors. The study aimed to test whether cataloging public T cell receptors could reveal signatures of past pathogen exposure. The T cell repertoires of about 700 subjects were profiled by immunosequencing and related to cytomegalovirus serostatus. In addition to the first cohort of 666 subjects, a separate validation cohort of 120 different subjects was used. High-throughput TCR immunosequencing, statistical association of individual TCRs with disease status, and machine learning were combined to predict cytomegalovirus infection status. A later analysis re-examined previously published TCR beta repertoires from hundreds of donors and added high-resolution HLA genotyping to investigate patterns of TCR occurrence. Rather than drawing on any new phenotypic data, the later analysis identified candidate immune exposures from TCR beta sequences and the way those sequences occurred across donors. An earlier analysis of several hundred of the donors applied high-throughput TCR beta sequencing to assess whether each TCR beta V gene segment acted as functional or pseudogenic. Alongside the repertoire data, information on donor age, sex, ethnicity and CMV serostatus was compiled. In a later genetic analysis, genome-wide SNP genotypes for about 60% of the 666 donors were used, and that subset was treated as a discovery cohort. All discovery cohort repertoires had been generated using a single sequencing platform. Both class I and class II loci were covered by HLA typing, at four-digit resolution. The number of typed donors differed by locus: roughly 620-630 for A, B, C, DRB1 and DQB1; approximately 530 for DQA1; 606 for DPA1; and some 450 for DPB1. Because of strong linkage in the cohort, roughly five DR-DQ haplotypes were treated as single units for association and clustering. Among 398 genotyped donors of the cohort, an average of approximately 240,000 unique TCR beta nucleotide sequences were sequenced per donor, roughly a sixth of them non-productive.

Concerning this clone itself: Its specific antigen is unknown. No much larger clone is present one base from it, and per-base qualities are unavailable.

The cohort was made up of 500 to 800 healthy bone marrow donors. All cohort members were sampled while nominally healthy, although unrecorded immune exposures were likely present. The donor was CMV seropositive and belonged to the group of some 290 seropositive cohort members. Each donor provided a peripheral blood sample, and peripheral blood mononuclear cells were used for TCR beta sequencing. The Qiagen DNeasy Blood Extraction Kit was used to extract genomic DNA from the blood cell samples. Overall study results and their limits: An association between a missense DCLRE1C variant and V-gene and J-gene trimming of TCR beta chains was found in a later genetic analysis and replicated in an independent cohort. A total of 164 TCR beta chains were listed by the study as associated with cytomegalovirus. Some IMGT-functional V segments, including TRBV6-2 and TRBV6-3, could not be told apart with the 87-base-pair reads, so those segments were excluded. The classifier was reported to diagnose cytomegalovirus status with high specificity and sensitivity in both the original and validation cohorts. Because HLA typing was missing for some donors at each locus, association tests included only the typed subset. A later analysis reported that several top co-occurrence clusters appeared linked to parvovirus B19, influenza, CMV and Epstein-Barr virus. A later analysis associated about 17,000 TCR beta sequences with specific HLA alleles at a false discovery rate of 0.05. Assigning TCR associations to individual alleles was difficult when HLA alleles, especially DR and DQ, strongly co-occurred. Because counts were too low, about 18 rarely observed V segments, including chromosome 9 orphons, were excluded from the earlier analysis of a few hundred of the donors. Presence/absence analyses assumed roughly uniform sequencing depth across donors, an assumption that may not hold. A group of highly shared sequence variants was considered likely to be a technical artifact of the sequencing pipeline. CMV serostatus was the only immune exposure information available for the cohort. The authors suggested that the approach could potentially be extended to other disease states and immunological phenotypes. Most TCR sequences were observed very rarely across donors, whereas some public TCRs were present in many individuals. In vitro tests confirmed that a few of the cytomegalovirus-associated TCR beta chains recognize cytomegalovirus antigens. According to a later analysis, most CMV-associated TCR beta chains appeared to be HLA-restricted, and the HLA associations seemed to be driven largely by CMV exposure. In an earlier analysis of more than 500 of the donors, most TCR beta V segments appeared in productive rearrangements about 87% or about 30% of the time, broadly matching IMGT annotations. The cohort was sequenced for TCR beta chains only, and without alpha or paired-chain data the features that could be detected were limited. A further reported finding was that TCR beta sequences accurately predicted the HLA-A and HLA-B alleles for most subjects in the first cohort. According to a later genetic analysis, donors in an Asian-associated ancestry cluster had fewer N-insertions in productive TCRs than the approximately 630-donor mean. A later analysis found that TCR association rates varied across HLA loci, with DRB1 alleles showing the most associated TCRs and HLA-C alleles the fewest. A later analysis found that HLA-associated TCR beta chains were more clonally expanded and had lower generation probabilities than equally common non-associated chains. Linkage disequilibrium might explain the correlated functional status among segregating V segments, but an unknown experimental factor could not be ruled out.

Library preparation used the immunoSEQ multiplex PCR assay. The multiplex PCR relied on a mix of 60 forward primers for TCR Vbeta segments and 13 reverse primers for TCR Jbeta segments. The CDR3 region of rearranged TCR beta genes was amplified from genomic DNA with a multiplex PCR assay. The Illumina HiSeq System was used to sequence the amplified TCR beta libraries as 87-base-pair reads. The source study handled its data this way. Across the 670 or so repertoires, a later analysis counted tens of millions of unique TCR beta chains, roughly 11 million of which were shared by at least two donors. Raw reads were error-corrected and collapsed into unique sequences with a nearest-neighbor algorithm that merged closely related sequences to remove PCR and sequencing errors. Alignment of CDR3 sequences to IMGT reference sequences was used to assign V, D and J gene segments. For a sequence to be retained, at least a six-nucleotide match to both a V gene segment and a J gene segment was required. A rearrangement counted as productive if the CDR3 had no stop codons and remained in frame with V and J, and every other rearrangement counted as non-productive. CDR3 was defined by IMGT convention, running from the second conserved V-encoded cysteine to the conserved J-encoded phenylalanine. The earlier analysis of about 500 of the donors excluded sequences that lacked an unambiguous match to a single V gene segment. An earlier analysis of a few hundred of the donors classified V segments as functional when productive rearrangements were above 56.7% and as segregating when the standard deviation between donors was above 5%. To diagnose cytomegalovirus status from the catalog of TCR beta chain sequences, a statistical classification framework was built. A later analysis assigned V and J genes by comparing TCR nucleotide sequences with IMGT/GENE-DB human TR gene sequences. The TCRdist pipeline was used in a later analysis to assign CDR3 sequences and most-parsimonious VDJ recombination scenarios. In a later analysis, each TCR beta chain was defined by its CDR3 amino acid sequence together with its V-gene family, and reads lacking a unique V-gene family were excluded. To address suspected cross-contamination and a sequencing artifact, a later analysis removed a few hundred highly shared, low-generation-probability nucleotide sequences. In a later analysis, a clonal expansion index for each public chain was calculated from normalized within-repertoire ranks of inferred template counts. In a later analysis, generation probabilities were computed with a VDJ recombination model fitted to out-of-frame rearrangements, and the resulting probabilities were checked against IGoR. A later analysis scored TCR-TCR, TCR-HLA and TCR-CMV co-occurrence with hypergeometric tests, applying a repertoire-size bias correction to TCR pairs. To estimate false discovery rates, a later analysis permuted the HLA or CMV assignments 20 times. In a later analysis, co-occurring TCRs were grouped using DBSCAN, and TCRdist sequence similarity was added for clustering within HLA-allele-positive subsets. Repertoires with fewer than 30,000 or more than 120,000 public chains were left out of co-occurrence clustering, as were four to six repertoires with anomalous nucleotide sharing. Drawn from immuneACCESS, this table holds only the in-frame rearrangements with V and J called that TCRdb kept. Clones are partly lost; checked studies trace under half to an unresolved V gene and leave the rest unexplained. V, J and clone size are those of that table, while D and trimming were read from the DNA. This sample gives tens of thousands of clones in total; around three fifths of them show up just once. The leading ten clones occupy around 16% of the sample.

CDR1 and CDR2 are drawn from the germline V gene: MNHNS, SASEGT. The V and J ends are trimmed by 6 bases and 6 bases, leaving 14 bases between them. From the cysteine through the phenylalanine, the CDR3 covers 13 amino acids. Only the CDR3 part of the read is kept: 39 bases, read in frame from the first base. The sample consisted of PBMCs. The chain was built from TRBV6-1 and TRBJ1-1; TRBD1 is a weak D gene call, 5 bases matching. The TCR sequence derives from a woman between 40 and 50 years old in good health and CMV-seropositive. The CDR3 region reads CASRRDSPAEAFF. DNA sequence: TGTGCCAGCAGGAGAGACAGCCCCGCTGAAGCTTTCTTT.